A single sample gave rise to the 19 T cell receptor beta chains below, sequenced in a study of OX40 agonist ivuxolimab in advanced cancers. The library was generated by the immunoSEQ multiplex PCR assay. TCRdb took over this immuneACCESS table, retaining in-frame rearrangements with V and J assigned. Such tables are incomplete; in checked studies, under half of the missing clones stem from an unresolved V gene, and the remainder is unexplained. The sample includes fewer than 25,000 clones, with around 85% observed a single time. The top ten clones comprise about 15% of the sample. The source material was CD4+ or CD8+ T cells sorted from blood, sampled in a trial of the OX40 agonist ivuxolimab. These receptors all come from an adult with an advanced solid tumor such as melanoma, head and neck, liver or kidney cancer.

This clone was picked up a small number of times. The chain employs TRBV11-3 and TRBJ2-5; D possibly corresponds to TRBD1 (6 bases). The CDR3 runs to 16 residues. Germline loops: CDR1 SGHNT, CDR2 YENEEA. V was pared by 5 bases and J by 4 bases, with 20 bases between. The CDR3 DNA follows: TGTGCCAGCAGCCCCCGAACAGGGAGAGGGGTAGAGACCCAGTACTTC. It translates to CASSPRTGRGVETQYF.

CDR3 DNA: TGTGCCAGCGGGGGCTTTGGCAATCAGCCCCAGCATTTT. This encodes CASGGFGNQPQHF. This sequence joins TRBV2 and TRBJ1-5; tentative D call: TRBD1 (6 bases). Looked up from germline, CDR1 is SNHLY and CDR2 is FYNNEI. V was clipped by 8 bases and J by 2 bases, with 10 bases between them. The CDR3 is made up of 13 amino acids.

V is TRBV16 and J is TRBJ1-2; D is possibly TRBD1 (6 bases). This CDR3 has 14 amino acids. CDR1 and CDR2 from the germline V gene are KGHSY and FQNENV. V was pared by 3 bases and J by 0 bases, with 8 bases between. CDR3 region: CASSQDSTNYGYTF. The CDR3 DNA reads as TGTGCCAGCAGCCAGGACAGTACTAACTATGGCTACACCTTC.

The chain links TRBV7-9 to TRBJ1-6; possible D gene TRBD1, 6 bases. The V end was cut by 3 bases, the J end by 7 bases, with 13 bases between. Germline V gene lookup returns CDR1 SEHNR and CDR2 FQNEAQ (reference sequence). The CDR3 length is 15 residues. CDR3 sequence reads: CASSFSGGRNSPLHF. CDR3 nucleotides: TGTGCCAGCAGCTTCTCGGGGGGGCGAAATTCACCCCTCCACTTT.

The chain employs TRBV5-6 and TRBJ1-1; D ambiguous. The CDR3 loop spans 12 amino acids. Trimming left V 2 bases short and J 6 bases short, with 8 bases between. CDR1 SGHDT and CDR2 YYEEEE come from the germline V gene. CDR3 loop: CASSFDGAEAFF. In DNA, the CDR3 is TGTGCCAGCAGCTTCGACGGCGCTGAAGCTTTCTTT.

This clone was seen a single time. V usage is TRBV14 and J usage is TRBJ2-1, with D perhaps TRBD1 (5 bases). Per germline, CDR1 SGHDN and CDR2 FVKESK. The CDR3 length is 15 residues. V lost 4 bases to trimming and J lost 2 bases, with 12 bases between them. The CDR3 nucleotides are TGTGCCAGCAGCCTCCAGGGCACGCCCTACAATGAGCAGTTCTTC. It is translated as CASSLQGTPYNEQFF.

The rearrangement joins TRBV7-9 to TRBJ2-7; D might be TRBD1 or TRBD2, each matching 5 bases. The length of the CDR3 is 11 residues. Germline V CDR1 and CDR2: SEHNR, FQNEAQ (reference sequence). The V end lost 6 bases, the J end lost 11 bases, and 14 bases lay between the germline ends. The CDR3 DNA is TGTGCCAGCAGTTCAGAGGGGAGTAAGTACTTC. Residues: CASSSEGSKYF.

The chain couples TRBV30 to TRBJ2-3, with D perhaps TRBD2 (7 bases). This CDR3 has 12 amino acids. The germline V gene encodes CDR1 GTSNPN and CDR2 SVGIG (reference sequence). With 5 bases removed from V and 4 bases from J, the gap between germline ends came to 10 bases. CDR3: CAWEGGADTQYF. CDR3 nucleotide sequence: TGTGCCTGGGAGGGGGGGGCAGATACGCAGTATTTT.

The chain recombines TRBV6-5 with TRBJ1-2; D uncertain. Trimming shortened V by 0 bases and J by 7 bases, and 9 bases separated the two germline ends. The CDR3 is made up of 13 amino acids. The germline CDR1 and CDR2 sequences are MNHEY and SVGAGI. The CDR3 sequence: CASSYSGPSGYTF. Written as DNA, the CDR3 is TGTGCCAGCAGTTACTCGGGCCCTAGTGGCTACACCTTC.

V usage is TRBV29-1 and J usage is TRBJ2-1; 7 bases are a match to TRBD2. The CDR3 spans 14 residues. Germline values: CDR1 SQVTM, CDR2 ANQGSEA. The ends lost 3 bases at V and 4 bases at J; junction bases unmatched: 6. Here the CDR3 reads CSVDPSGMYNEQFF. The DNA for the CDR3 is TGCAGCGTTGATCCGAGCGGGATGTACAATGAGCAGTTCTTC.

The rearrangement uses TRBV4-3 and TRBJ2-5, with D unresolved. V lost 0 bases and J lost 5, with 7 bases in between. The CDR3 spans 13 residues. Germline-derived CDR1 and CDR2 are LGHNA and YSLEER. The CDR3 DNA follows: TGCGCCAGCAGCCAAGAGATAAGGGAGACCCAGTACTTC. Its protein is CASSQEIRETQYF.

The chain has TRBV13 and TRBJ2-1; 12 nucleotides align to TRBD2. Germline V gives CDR1 PRHDT, CDR2 FYEKMQ (reference sequence). The CDR3 consists of 19 residues. Trimming at V came to 5 bases and at J to 6 bases, leaving 17 bases not matched to a gene. In DNA form, the CDR3 reads TGTGCCAGCAGCACCCGGACTAGCGGGACGGCGACACCGCGCAATGAGCAGTTCTTC. Residues: CASSTRTSGTATPRNEQFF.

The chain carries TRBV5-4 and TRBJ2-4, with D tentatively TRBD1 (6 bases). Germline V gives CDR1 SGHNT, CDR2 YYREEE (reference sequence). V dropped 2 bases and J dropped 0 bases, with 15 bases sitting between them. The CDR3 runs to 17 residues. In DNA, the CDR3 is TGTGCCAGCAGCTTAACAGGGATGGGGCTAGCCAAAAACATTCAGTACTTC. Encoded protein: CASSLTGMGLAKNIQYF.

The CDR3 DNA reads TGTGCCAGCAGTTTGTCCCCGACAGGGCCCCCCACAGATACGCAGTATTTT. Its translation: CASSLSPTGPPTDTQYF. The chain employs TRBV27 and TRBJ2-3; 7 bases are a match to TRBD1. V lost 3 bases to trimming and J lost 2 bases; unmatched junction nucleotides: 11. Germline V gene sequence: CDR1 MNHEY, CDR2 SMNVEV (reference sequence). This CDR3 is 17 amino acids long.

The V and J genes are TRBV21-1 and TRBJ1-5. TRBV21-1 has pseudogene status. This CDR3 is built from 14 residues. The CDR3 region is CASSKRDSNQPQHF. CDR3 nucleotide sequence: TGTGCCAGCAGCAAAAGGGACAGCAATCAGCCCCAGCATTTT.

The rearrangement joins TRBV13 to TRBJ1-1; unclear D gene. Germline CDR1 is PRHDT and CDR2 is FYEKMQ (reference sequence). Trimming took 6 bases from V and 6 from J, leaving 14 bases between them. The CDR3 is 13 amino acids. CDR3 residues: CASSSDGSAEAFF. CDR3 DNA sequence: TGTGCCAGCAGTTCGGACGGGAGCGCTGAAGCTTTCTTT.

This chain uses TRBV18 with TRBJ2-1, with D perhaps TRBD1 (5 bases). Trimming took off 6 bases at V and 5 bases at J, with 11 bases between the two ends. CDR1 is KGHSH and CDR2 is LQKENI in the germline V gene. The CDR3 sequence is 13 residues long. DNA of the CDR3: TGTGCCAGCTCCGGACAACAAAACAATGAGCAGTTCTTC. Its protein is CASSGQQNNEQFF.

V is TRBV5-1 and J is TRBJ2-1; possibly TRBD2 for D (6 bases). V was trimmed by 4 bases and J by 1 base, leaving 12 bases between them. CDR1 and CDR2 (germline): SGHRS, YFSETQ. The CDR3 has 15 amino acids. CDR3 amino acids: CASSPDYGSYNEQFF. The CDR3 DNA reads TGCGCCAGCAGCCCGGACTATGGGTCCTACAATGAGCAGTTCTTC.

This chain joins TRBV7-8 and TRBJ2-7; 9 bases agree with TRBD1. The CDR3 spans 14 residues. J was trimmed by 4 bases and V by 4 bases; bases with no gene match: 5. Germline lookup yields CDR1 SGHVS and CDR2 FQNEAQ. The CDR3 bases are TGTGCCAGCAGCTCTAGACAGGGGGGGTACGAGCAGTACTTC. Translation gives CASSSRQGGYEQYF.